The 27 T cell receptor beta chains below all came from one sample that was sequenced in a study of vaccination and CD4 T cells after COVID-19. Antigens of these TCRs are unknown. The Oncomine TCR Beta short-read assay sequenced DNA from cultured CD4+ T cells. TCRdb used MiXCR to reprocess the PCR reads, holding one entry per CDR3 protein. The table lists 15,000 to 25,000 distinct CDR3 sequences, approximately 40% of them singletons. Specified treatment: roughly 10-day PBMC culture with coronavirus spike peptide pools or control peptides (ViraFEST assay). The input for sequencing was CD4+ T cells from blood, cultured in vitro, taken before SARS-CoV-2 vaccination. These receptors all come from a human donor who received a COVID-19 vaccine.

The V gene is TRBV29-1, the J gene TRBJ2-2, with TRBD1 matching over 10 bases. Germline V gene sequence: CDR1 SQVTM, CDR2 ANQGSEA. The length of the CDR3 is 15 residues. The ends lost 3 bases at V and 6 bases at J; junction bases unmatched: 7. This CDR3 is CSVDLAGQGAGELFF. CDR3 sequence (DNA): TGCAGCGTTGACCTTGCAGGACAGGGGGCCGGGGAGCTGTTTTTT.

This chain connects TRBV5-4 to TRBJ1-4; D gene unclear. V shed 7 bases and J shed 7 bases, with 5 bases lying between them. The CDR3 contains 10 residues. Germline CDR1 SGHNT, CDR2 YYREEE (reference sequence). As DNA, the CDR3 is TGTGCCAGCTCAAGTGAAAAACTGTTTTTT. This sequence encodes CASSSEKLFF.

This clonotype was seen a handful of times. V gene TRBV20-1 combines with J gene TRBJ1-2; 7 bases line up with TRBD1. Germline values: CDR1 DFQATT, CDR2 SNEGSKA (reference sequence). Trimming took 0 bases from V and 6 from J; bases not matched to a gene: 10. CDR3 length: 15 residues. This chain's CDR3 is CSARDGTVRRNGYTF. DNA for the CDR3: TGCAGTGCTAGAGATGGGACAGTACGAAGGAATGGCTACACCTTC.

The chain combines TRBV7-8 with TRBJ1-1, with 7 bases that match TRBD1. This CDR3 contains 14 residues. CDR1 and CDR2 (germline): SGHVS, FQNEAQ. The V segment lost 5 bases and the J segment 1 base; nucleotides outside the gene matches: 4. The CDR3 DNA follows: TGTGCCAGCAGCACTTACAGGGGGAACACTGAAGCTTTCTTT. It specifies CASSTYRGNTEAFF.

The rearrangement links TRBV7-8 to TRBJ2-3; D might be TRBD2 (6 bases). The CDR3 loop spans 16 amino acids. V lost 5 bases and J 0 bases, leaving 15 bases between the germline ends. Germline assignment: CDR1 SGHVS and CDR2 FQNEAQ. This chain's CDR3 is CASSPRDSYSTDTQYF. The CDR3 bases are TGTGCCAGCAGCCCCCGGGACTCTTATAGCACAGATACGCAGTATTTT. Using reference TRBV7-8 and TRBJ2-3 for the parts outside the CDR3, the full variable domain is GAGVSQSPRYKVAKRGQDVALRCDPISGHVSLFWYQQALGQGPEFLTYFQNEAQLDKSGLPSDRFFAERPEGSVSTLKIQRTQQEDSAVYLCASSPRDSYSTDTQYFGPGTRLTVL.

This clonotype has a handful of counts. This chain joins TRBV19 and TRBJ1-2, with D possibly being TRBD1 (6 bases). The CDR3 contains 15 residues. Germline loops: CDR1 LNHDA, CDR2 SQIVND (reference sequence). V dropped 5 bases and J dropped 4 bases, with 17 bases sitting between them. In DNA, the CDR3 is TGTGCCAGTAGTCCGGGAGGGGGTTTGGGCTATGGCTACACCTTC. Its translation: CASSPGGGLGYGYTF.

The chain employs TRBV20-1 and TRBJ2-2, with 10 bases matching TRBD1. The junction had 15 bases not matched to a gene; V was cut back by 3 bases and J by 2 bases. The CDR3 length is 19 residues. Germline lookup yields CDR1 DFQATT and CDR2 SNEGSKA (reference sequence). DNA of the CDR3: TGCAGTGCTAGGACGATCTTCCCGGGACAGGGGCCCAACACCGGGGAGCTGTTTTTT. Encoded protein: CSARTIFPGQGPNTGELFF.

The rearrangement joins TRBV20-1 to TRBJ2-7, with a possible D match to TRBD1 (8 bases). Trimming pared 6 bases from V and 5 bases from J, leaving 14 bases between. The CDR3 has 12 amino acids. Per the germline V gene, CDR1 is DFQATT and CDR2 is SNEGSKA (reference sequence). DNA of the CDR3: TGCAGTGCCCTACAGGGGGGGGACGAGCAGTACTTC. This translates into CSALQGGDEQYF.

The V gene is TRBV2, the J gene TRBJ2-3, with 8 bases that match TRBD2. CDR3 length equals 15 residues. Trimming cost V 6 bases and J 4 bases; bases outside gene matches: 9. Germline V gene lookup returns CDR1 SNHLY and CDR2 FYNNEI. Written as DNA, the CDR3 is TGTGCCAGCAGCGCCCCGGGACTAGTAGCAGATACGCAGTATTTT. It encodes CASSAPGLVADTQYF. The full variable domain, in which reference TRBV2 and TRBJ2-3 provide the parts outside the CDR3, is EPEVTQTPSHQVTQMGQEVILRCVPISNHLYFYWYRQILGQKVEFLVSFYNNEISEKSEIFDDQFSVERPDGSNFTLKIRSTKLEDSAMYFCASSAPGLVADTQYFGPGTRLTVL.

This clonotype was observed a few times. The chain carries TRBV19 and TRBJ1-2; D gene ambiguous. The CDR3 sequence is 15 residues long. V was cut by 0 bases and J by 2 bases, with 10 bases left in between. CDR1 and CDR2 (germline): LNHDA, SQIVND (reference sequence). CDR3 DNA: TGTGCCAGTAGTATAGAGGCAGGTTTAAACTATGGCTACACCTTC. It is translated as CASSIEAGLNYGYTF.

This rearrangement joins TRBV10-2 to TRBJ1-1, with D possibly TRBD1 on 6 matching bases. Germline V gene lookup returns CDR1 WSHSY and CDR2 SAAADI. The CDR3 runs 13 residues. The V and J ends lost 3 bases and 5 bases respectively, with 10 bases between them. CDR3 protein: CASSDRGGTEAFF. The CDR3 DNA reads as TGCGCCAGCAGTGACAGGGGCGGTACTGAAGCTTTCTTT.

The rearrangement joins TRBV20-1 to TRBJ1-6; no reliable D call. The CDR3 is 15 residues long. Between the trimmed V and J ends, which lost 0 bases and 10 bases, there was a span of 16 bases. The germline V gene has CDR1 DFQATT and CDR2 SNEGSKA (reference sequence). The CDR3 loop reads CSARDGALNLSPLHF. CDR3 bases: TGCAGTGCTAGAGATGGTGCGCTTAATTTATCACCCCTCCACTTT.

The chain carries TRBV6-1 and TRBJ2-4; D gene unclear. Germline CDR1 is MNHNS and CDR2 is SASEGT. With 7 bases removed from V and 7 bases from J, the gap between germline ends came to 11 bases. This CDR3 is built from 12 residues. CDR3 amino acids: CASTERPNIQYF. CDR3 bases: TGTGCCAGCACCGAGCGACCGAACATTCAGTACTTC.

This clonotype was counted only a few times. This chain connects TRBV6-5 to TRBJ2-7; D gene ambiguous. Germline V CDR1 and CDR2: MNHEY, SVGAGI. Trimming stripped 1 base from V and 2 bases from J, with 9 bases between. The CDR3 has 14 amino acids. CDR3 in amino acids: CASSYYGATYEQYF. The CDR3 DNA follows: TGTGCCAGCAGTTACTACGGCGCGACCTACGAGCAGTACTTC.

V is TRBV20-1 and J is TRBJ1-1; 9 bases map to TRBD1. From germline, CDR1 is DFQATT and CDR2 SNEGSKA (reference sequence). The CDR3 is 17 amino acids. After removal of 3 bases from V and 2 bases from J, the junction contained 13 bases not matched to a gene. The CDR3 DNA reads TGCAGTGCTAGTAGGGGGACAATAACAGGGGGCAACACTGAAGCTTTCTTT. Its protein is CSASRGTITGGNTEAFF.

This clonotype has just a few counts. V and J are TRBV4-1 and TRBJ2-3, with D possibly being TRBD1 (6 bases). The CDR3 is 14 residues long. Germline lookup yields CDR1 MGHRA and CDR2 YSYEKL. The V and J ends lost 2 bases and 5 bases respectively, with 11 bases between them. CDR3: CASSQRGSEDTQYF. The CDR3 DNA is TGCGCCAGCAGCCAAAGGGGGTCGGAAGATACGCAGTATTTT.

This clonotype was counted between two and nine times. At one of its ends the junction is not consistent with the germline gene, which may arise from a read error. This rearrangement joins TRBV10-1 to TRBJ2-1; TRBD2 matches 11 bases. CDR1 is WNHNN, CDR2 SYGVQD, per germline (reference sequence). The CDR3 runs 18 residues. In DNA form, the CDR3 reads TGTGCCAGCAGTCCCGTTTCTAGCGGGGGGCGCTCCTACAATGAGCAGTTCTTC. Translated, it gives CASSPVSSGGRSYNEQFF.

In this sample, this clonotype turned up a few times. The J gene is TRBJ2-7, the V gene TRBV6-1; 9 bases agree with TRBD1. V was clipped by 6 bases and J by 3 bases; unmatched bases: 18. The CDR3 contains 18 residues. CDR1 and CDR2 (germline): MNHNS, SASEGT. CDR3: CASSRGWDRVKWGYEQYF. The CDR3 coding sequence is TGTGCCAGCAGCCGTGGGTGGGACAGGGTGAAGTGGGGCTACGAGCAGTACTTC.

This clonotype was detected a few times. The J gene is TRBJ2-5, the V gene TRBV10-3, with D perhaps matching TRBD1 or TRBD2 (5 bases each). Per germline, CDR1 ENHRY and CDR2 SYGVKD. The CDR3 has 14 amino acids. V shed 3 bases and J shed 5 bases, with 13 bases lying between them. The CDR3, as DNA: TGTGCCATCAGTGATGGGACGGCGGAGGAGACCCAGTACTTC. This codes for CAISDGTAEETQYF.

The DNA for the CDR3 is TGCGCCAGCAGTCAATCAGGGGGGGGGCTTGGGTATGGCTACACCTTC. It is translated as CASSQSGGGLGYGYTF. The rearrangement uses TRBV23-1 and TRBJ1-2; possible D gene TRBD1, 6 bases. TRBV23-1 is labeled an ORF, and its function is uncertain. CDR3 length: 16 residues. Trimming left V 0 bases short and J 5 bases short, with 16 bases between.

This chain links TRBV20-1 with TRBJ2-3; D might be TRBD2 (5 bases). Trimming removed 6 bases from V and 1 base from J, with 8 bases in between. This CDR3 spans 12 amino acids. In germline, CDR1 is DFQATT, CDR2 SNEGSKA (reference sequence). The CDR3 reads CSAGVGTDTQYF. CDR3 sequence (DNA): TGCAGTGCCGGGGTGGGCACAGATACGCAGTATTTT.

This chain joins TRBV7-8 and TRBJ1-5; 7 bases align to TRBD1. This CDR3 spans 18 amino acids. The junction had 9 bases not matched to a gene; V was cut back by 0 bases and J by 1 base. Germline lookup yields CDR1 SGHVS and CDR2 FQNEAQ. The CDR3 nucleotides read TGTGCCAGCAGCTTAGCGGGAGGGGGCAGGCGGAGCAATCAGCCCCAGCATTTT. It is translated as CASSLAGGGRRSNQPQHF.

The rearrangement links TRBV6-1 to TRBJ1-6; no definite D call. Trimming took off 7 bases at V and 5 bases at J, with 9 bases between the two ends. Germline V gives CDR1 MNHNS, CDR2 SASEGT. This CDR3 spans 13 amino acids. In nucleotides, the CDR3 is TGTGCCAGCAAAGACATGGATAATTCACCCCTCCACTTT. This sequence encodes CASKDMDNSPLHF.

The chain employs TRBV5-4 and TRBJ2-3, with a weak D call TRBD2 (6 bases). V was clipped by 4 bases and J by 6 bases, with 12 bases between them. From germline, CDR1 is SGHNT and CDR2 YYREEE (reference sequence). CDR3 length equals 13 residues. CDR3 nucleotides: TGTGCCAGCAGCCCGGGCGGGGAGGATACGCAGTATTTT. Amino acids: CASSPGGEDTQYF.

A remark on this clonotype: One end of the junction fails to match germline, which may point to a read error. The V and J genes are TRBV6-5 and TRBJ1-3; TRBD1 is a possible D gene (6 bases). The CDR3 covers 14 residues. Germline values: CDR1 MNHEY, CDR2 SVGAGI. CDR3 sequence reads: CASTYRDIGNTIYF. CDR3 coding DNA: TGTGCCAGCACTTACAGGGATATTGGAAACACCATATATTTT.

The chain uses TRBV20-1 and TRBJ1-2, with a tentative D call TRBD1 (5 bases). This CDR3 contains 14 residues. The V end was cut by 1 base, the J end by 5 bases, with 14 bases between. Germline V CDR1 and CDR2: DFQATT, SNEGSKA (reference sequence). The CDR3 protein is CSARVIDGGYGYTF. In DNA form, the CDR3 reads TGCAGTGCTAGAGTTATAGATGGGGGTTATGGCTACACCTTC.

The V gene is TRBV6-1, the J gene TRBJ2-7; 13 positions match TRBD2. J lost 2 bases, V lost 4 bases, and 5 bases had no gene match. Germline values: CDR1 MNHNS, CDR2 SASEGT. The CDR3 contains 16 residues. DNA of the CDR3: TGTGCCAGCAGTGCCGGGACTAGCGGGGCCGCCTACGAGCAGTACTTC. Translation: CASSAGTSGAAYEQYF.